This TCR beta chain comes out of a study of shared clonotypes between healthy human individuals. Findings of the study overall: Only blood underwent sampling, and tissue repertoires likely differ. Between a handful of donors, naive CD4 clonotypes were shared at a level of about 5%.

Details on this clone: No antigen is known for it.

The length of the CDR3 is 14 residues. The germline CDR1 and CDR2 sequences are SGHVS and FNYEAQ. Trimming took 5 bases from V and 1 from J; bases not matched to a gene: 2. Each replicate PCR on the sorted subsets used 200 to 250 ng DNA (about 30,000 T cell genomes). Only in-frame clones appear in the TCRdb table, and some are missing; sequencing was by immunoSEQ multiplex PCR. The sample contains some 2.3 million clones, over 90% of which appear only once. This sequence joins TRBV7-6 and TRBJ1-3; 7 bases map to TRBD1. The TCR originated in a man younger than 35 in good health. Some clones in this sample may be carry-over from other donors' samples. Sequenced: naive CD4+ T cells from PBMCs. Regarding subset: CD45RA+ positively selected. This chain's CDR3 is CASSTGASGNTIYF. CDR3 nucleotides: TGTGCCAGCAGCACAGGGGCGTCTGGAAACACCATATATTTT.